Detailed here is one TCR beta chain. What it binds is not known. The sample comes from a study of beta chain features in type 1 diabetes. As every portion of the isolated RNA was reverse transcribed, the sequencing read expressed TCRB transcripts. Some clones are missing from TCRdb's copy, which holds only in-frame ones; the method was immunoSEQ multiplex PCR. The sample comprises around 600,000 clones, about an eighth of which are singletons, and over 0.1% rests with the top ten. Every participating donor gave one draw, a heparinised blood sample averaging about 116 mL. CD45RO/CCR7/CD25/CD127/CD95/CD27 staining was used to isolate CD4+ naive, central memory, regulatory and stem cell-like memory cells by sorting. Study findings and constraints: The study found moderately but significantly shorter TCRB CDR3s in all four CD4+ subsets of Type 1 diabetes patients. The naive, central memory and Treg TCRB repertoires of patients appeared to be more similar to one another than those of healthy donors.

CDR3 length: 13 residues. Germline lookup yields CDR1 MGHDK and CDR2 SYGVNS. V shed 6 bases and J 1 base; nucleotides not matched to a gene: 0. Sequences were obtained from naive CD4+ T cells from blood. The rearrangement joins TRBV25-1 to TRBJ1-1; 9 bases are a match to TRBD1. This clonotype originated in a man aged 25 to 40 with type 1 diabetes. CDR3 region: CASRTGGNTEAFF. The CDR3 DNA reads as TGTGCCAGCAGGACAGGGGGGAACACTGAAGCTTTCTTT.